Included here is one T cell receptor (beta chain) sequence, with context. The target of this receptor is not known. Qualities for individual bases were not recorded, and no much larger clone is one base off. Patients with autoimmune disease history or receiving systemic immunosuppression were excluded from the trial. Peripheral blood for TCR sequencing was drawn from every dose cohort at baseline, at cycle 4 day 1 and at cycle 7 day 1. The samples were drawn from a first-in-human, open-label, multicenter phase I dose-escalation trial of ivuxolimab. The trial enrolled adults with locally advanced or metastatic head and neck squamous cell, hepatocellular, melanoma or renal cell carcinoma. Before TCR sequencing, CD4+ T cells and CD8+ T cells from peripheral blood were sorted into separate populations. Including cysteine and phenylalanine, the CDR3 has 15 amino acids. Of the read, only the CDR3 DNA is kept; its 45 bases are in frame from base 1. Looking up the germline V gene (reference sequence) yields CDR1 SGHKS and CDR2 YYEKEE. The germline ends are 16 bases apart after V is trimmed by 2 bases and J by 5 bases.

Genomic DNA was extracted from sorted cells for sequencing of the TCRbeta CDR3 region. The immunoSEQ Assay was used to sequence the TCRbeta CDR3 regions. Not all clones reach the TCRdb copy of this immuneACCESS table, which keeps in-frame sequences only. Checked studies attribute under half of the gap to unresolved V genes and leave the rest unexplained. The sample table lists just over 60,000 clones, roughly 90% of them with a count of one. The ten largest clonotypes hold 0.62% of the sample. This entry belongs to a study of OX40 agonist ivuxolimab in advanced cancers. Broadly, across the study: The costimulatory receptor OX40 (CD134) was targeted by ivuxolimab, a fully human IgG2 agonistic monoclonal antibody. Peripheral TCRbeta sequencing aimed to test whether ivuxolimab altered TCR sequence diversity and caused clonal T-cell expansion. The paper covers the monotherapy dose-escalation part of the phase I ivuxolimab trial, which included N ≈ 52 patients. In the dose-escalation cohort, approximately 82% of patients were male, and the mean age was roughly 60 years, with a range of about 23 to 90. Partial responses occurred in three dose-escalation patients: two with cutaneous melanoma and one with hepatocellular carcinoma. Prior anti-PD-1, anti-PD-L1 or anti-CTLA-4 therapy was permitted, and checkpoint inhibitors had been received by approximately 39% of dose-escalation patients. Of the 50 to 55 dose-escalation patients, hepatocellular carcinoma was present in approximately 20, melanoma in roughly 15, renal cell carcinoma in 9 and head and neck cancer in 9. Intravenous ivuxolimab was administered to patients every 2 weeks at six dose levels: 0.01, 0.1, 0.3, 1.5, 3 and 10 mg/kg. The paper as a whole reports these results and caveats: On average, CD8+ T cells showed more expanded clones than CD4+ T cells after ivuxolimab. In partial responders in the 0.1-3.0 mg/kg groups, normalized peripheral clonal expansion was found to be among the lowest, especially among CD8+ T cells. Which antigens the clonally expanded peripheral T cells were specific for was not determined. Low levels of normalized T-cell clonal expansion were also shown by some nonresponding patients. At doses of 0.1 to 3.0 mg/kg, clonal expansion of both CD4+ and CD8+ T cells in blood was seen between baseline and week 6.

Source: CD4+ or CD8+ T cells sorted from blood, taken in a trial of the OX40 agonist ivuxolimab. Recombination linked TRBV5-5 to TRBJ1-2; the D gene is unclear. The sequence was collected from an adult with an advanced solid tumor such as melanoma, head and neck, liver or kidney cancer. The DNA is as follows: TGTGCCAGCAGCTTTGAGGAGGGCTTAGGGTATGGCTACACCTTC. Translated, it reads CASSFEEGLGYGYTF.